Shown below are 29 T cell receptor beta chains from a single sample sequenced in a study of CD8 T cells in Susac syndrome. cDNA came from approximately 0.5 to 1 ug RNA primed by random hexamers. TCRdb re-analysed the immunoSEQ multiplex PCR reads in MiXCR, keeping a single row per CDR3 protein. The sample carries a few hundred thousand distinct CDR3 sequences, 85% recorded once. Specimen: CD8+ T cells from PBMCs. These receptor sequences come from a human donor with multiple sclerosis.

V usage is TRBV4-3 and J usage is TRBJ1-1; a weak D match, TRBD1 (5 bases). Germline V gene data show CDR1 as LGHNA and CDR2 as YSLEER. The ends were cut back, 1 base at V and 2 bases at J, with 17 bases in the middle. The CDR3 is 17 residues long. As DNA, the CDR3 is TGCGCCAGCAGCCAAGGAGGGGAACGGGTATACAACACTGAAGCTTTCTTT. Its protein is CASSQGGERVYNTEAFF.

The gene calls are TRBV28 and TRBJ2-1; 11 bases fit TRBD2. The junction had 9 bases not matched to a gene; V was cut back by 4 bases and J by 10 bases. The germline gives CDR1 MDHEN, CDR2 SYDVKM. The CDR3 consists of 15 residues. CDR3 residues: CASSSQLAGAEEQFF. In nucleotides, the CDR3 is TGTGCCAGCAGTTCTCAACTAGCGGGAGCAGAGGAGCAGTTCTTC.

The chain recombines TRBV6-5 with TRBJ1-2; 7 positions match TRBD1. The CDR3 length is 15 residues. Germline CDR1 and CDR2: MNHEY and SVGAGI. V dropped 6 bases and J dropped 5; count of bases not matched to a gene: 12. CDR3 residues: CASRGEQGVVYGYTF. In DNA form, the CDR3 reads TGTGCCAGCAGGGGCGAGCAGGGGGTAGTTTATGGCTACACCTTC.

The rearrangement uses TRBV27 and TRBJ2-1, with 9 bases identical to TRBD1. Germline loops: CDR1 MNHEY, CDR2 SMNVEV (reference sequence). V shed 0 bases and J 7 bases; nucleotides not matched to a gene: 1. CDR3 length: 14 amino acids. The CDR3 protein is CASSLSGTGNEQFF. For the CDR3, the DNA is TGTGCCAGCAGTTTATCCGGGACAGGGAATGAGCAGTTCTTC.

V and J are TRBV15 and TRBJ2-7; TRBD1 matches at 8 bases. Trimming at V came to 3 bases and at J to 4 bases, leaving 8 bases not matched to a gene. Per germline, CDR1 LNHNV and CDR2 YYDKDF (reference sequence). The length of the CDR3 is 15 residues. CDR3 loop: CATSRDRVGSYEQYF. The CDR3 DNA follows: TGTGCCACCAGCAGGGACAGGGTGGGTAGTTACGAGCAGTACTTC.

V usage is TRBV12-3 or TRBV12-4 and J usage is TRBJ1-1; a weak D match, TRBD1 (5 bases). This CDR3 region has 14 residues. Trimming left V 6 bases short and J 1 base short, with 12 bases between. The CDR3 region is CASSYITGNTEAFF. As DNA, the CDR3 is TGTGCCAGCAGCTACATTACAGGGAACACTGAAGCTTTCTTT.

CDR3 sequence reads: CASTAYGQPYEQYF. The CDR3 coding sequence is TGTGCCAGTACGGCCTATGGACAACCCTACGAGCAGTACTTC. This sequence joins TRBV19 and TRBJ2-7; D possibly corresponds to TRBD1 (5 bases). This CDR3 spans 14 amino acids. The germline CDR1 and CDR2 sequences are LNHDA and SQIVND (reference sequence). V lost 7 bases and J lost 2, with 15 bases in between.

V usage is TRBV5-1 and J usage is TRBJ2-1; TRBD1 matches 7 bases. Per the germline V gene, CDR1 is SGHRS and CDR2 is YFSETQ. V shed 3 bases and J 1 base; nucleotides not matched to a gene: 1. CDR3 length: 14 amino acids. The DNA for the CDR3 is TGCGCCAGCAGCTGGACAGGTTCCTACAATGAGCAGTTCTTC. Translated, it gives CASSWTGSYNEQFF.

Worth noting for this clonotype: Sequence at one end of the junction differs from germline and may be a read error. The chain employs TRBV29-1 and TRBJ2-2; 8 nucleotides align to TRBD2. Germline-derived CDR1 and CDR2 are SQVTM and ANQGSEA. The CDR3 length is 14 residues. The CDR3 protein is CSVGGRWDTGEPFF. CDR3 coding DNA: TGCAGCGTTGGCGGGAGGTGGGACACCGGGGAGCCGTTTTTT.

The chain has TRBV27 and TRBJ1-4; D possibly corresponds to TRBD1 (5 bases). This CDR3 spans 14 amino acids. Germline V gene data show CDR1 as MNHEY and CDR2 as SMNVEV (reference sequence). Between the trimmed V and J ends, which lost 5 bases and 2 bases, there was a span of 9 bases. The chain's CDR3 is CASSGGATNEKLFF. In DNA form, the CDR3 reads TGTGCCAGCAGTGGAGGGGCGACTAATGAAAAACTGTTTTTT.

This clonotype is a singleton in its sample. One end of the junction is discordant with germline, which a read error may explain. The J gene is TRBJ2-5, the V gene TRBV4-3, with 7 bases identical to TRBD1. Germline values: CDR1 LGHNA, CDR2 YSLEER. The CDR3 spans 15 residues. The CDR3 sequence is CAGSQAQGVQETQYF. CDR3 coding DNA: TGCGCCGGCAGCCAAGCGCAGGGGGTGCAAGAGACCCAGTACTTC.

The CDR3 DNA follows: TGTGCCAGCAGCCAAGAACCCATCACCTACAATGAGCAGTTCTTC. Encoded protein: CASSQEPITYNEQFF. The rearrangement links TRBV4-2 to TRBJ2-1; D call uncertain. There are 15 residues in the CDR3. The germline CDR1 and CDR2 sequences are LGHNA and YNFKEQ. V was pared by 0 bases and J by 2 bases, with 8 bases between.

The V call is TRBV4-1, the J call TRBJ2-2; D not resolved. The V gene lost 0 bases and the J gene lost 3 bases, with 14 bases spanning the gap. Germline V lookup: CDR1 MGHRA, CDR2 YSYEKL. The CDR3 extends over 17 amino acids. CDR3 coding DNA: TGCGCCAGCAGCCAAGATAGGTACGGGTCTCACACCGGGGAGCTGTTTTTT. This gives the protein CASSQDRYGSHTGELFF.

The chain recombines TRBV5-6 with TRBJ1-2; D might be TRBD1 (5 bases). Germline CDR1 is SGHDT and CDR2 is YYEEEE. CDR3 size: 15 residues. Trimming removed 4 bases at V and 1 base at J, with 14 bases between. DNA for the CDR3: TGTGCCAGCAGCCAAGGGACCGCTCTTAACTATGGCTACACCTTC. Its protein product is CASSQGTALNYGYTF. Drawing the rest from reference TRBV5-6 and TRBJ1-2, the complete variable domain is DAGVTQSPTHLIKTRGQQVTLRCSPKSGHDTVSWYQQALGQGPQFIFQYYEEEERQRGNFPDRFSGHQFPNYSSELNVNALLLGDSALYLCASSQGTALNYGYTFGSGTRLTVV.

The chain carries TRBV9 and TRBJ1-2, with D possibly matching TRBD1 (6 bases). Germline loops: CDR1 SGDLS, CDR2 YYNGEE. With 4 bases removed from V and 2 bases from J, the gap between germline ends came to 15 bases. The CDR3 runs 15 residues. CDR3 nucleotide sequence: TGTGCCAGCAGCCGAGGGTTAACAGGGAACTATGGCTACACCTTC. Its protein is CASSRGLTGNYGYTF.

The CDR3 DNA follows: TGCAGTGCTGCGGTGCGGGACAGGCATTACTACGAGCAGTACTTC. This sequence encodes CSAAVRDRHYYEQYF. The chain has TRBV20-1 and TRBJ2-7; 8 bases fit TRBD1. Germline assignment: CDR1 DFQATT and CDR2 SNEGSKA (reference sequence). The CDR3 is made up of 15 amino acids. Trimming cost V 5 bases and J 3 bases; bases outside gene matches: 12.

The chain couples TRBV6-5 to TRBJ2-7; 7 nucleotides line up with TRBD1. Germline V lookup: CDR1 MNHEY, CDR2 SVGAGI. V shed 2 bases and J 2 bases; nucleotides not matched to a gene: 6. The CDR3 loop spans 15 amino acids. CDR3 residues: CASSYNPTGTYEQYF. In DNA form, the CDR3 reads TGTGCCAGCAGTTACAACCCGACAGGGACCTACGAGCAGTACTTC.

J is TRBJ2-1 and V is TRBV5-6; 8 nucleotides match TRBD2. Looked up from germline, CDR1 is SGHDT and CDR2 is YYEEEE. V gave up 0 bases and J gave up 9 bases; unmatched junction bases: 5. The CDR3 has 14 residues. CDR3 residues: CASSLVVSGSEQFF. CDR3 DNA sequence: TGTGCCAGCAGCTTGGTGGTGAGCGGGAGTGAGCAGTTCTTC.

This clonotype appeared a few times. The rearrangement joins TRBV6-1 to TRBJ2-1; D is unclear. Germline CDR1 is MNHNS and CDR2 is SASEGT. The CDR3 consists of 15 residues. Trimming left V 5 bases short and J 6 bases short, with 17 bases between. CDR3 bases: TGTGCCAGCAGTTGGGGTCTAGAAGCACTCAATGAGCAGTTCTTC. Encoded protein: CASSWGLEALNEQFF.

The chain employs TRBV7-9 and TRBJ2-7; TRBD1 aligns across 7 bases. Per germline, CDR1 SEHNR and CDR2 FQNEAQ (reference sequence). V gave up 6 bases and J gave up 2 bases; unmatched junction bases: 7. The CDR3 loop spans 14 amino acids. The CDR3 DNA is TGTGCCAGCAGATCTAATACAGGGGCCTACGAGCAGTACTTC. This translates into CASRSNTGAYEQYF.

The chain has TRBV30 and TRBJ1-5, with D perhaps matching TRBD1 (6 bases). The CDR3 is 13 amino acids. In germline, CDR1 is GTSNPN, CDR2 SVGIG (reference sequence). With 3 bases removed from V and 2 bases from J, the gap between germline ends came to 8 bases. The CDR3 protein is CAWRGGGNQPQHF. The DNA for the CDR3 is TGTGCCTGGAGGGGGGGCGGCAATCAGCCCCAGCATTTT.

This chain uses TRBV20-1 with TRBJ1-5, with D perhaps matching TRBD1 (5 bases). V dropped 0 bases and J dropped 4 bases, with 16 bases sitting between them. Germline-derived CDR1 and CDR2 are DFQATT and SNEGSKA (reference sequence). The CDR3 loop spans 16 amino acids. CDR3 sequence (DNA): TGCAGTGCTAGAGATCGAGAATGGGGGGTGAATCAGCCCCAGCATTTT. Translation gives CSARDREWGVNQPQHF.

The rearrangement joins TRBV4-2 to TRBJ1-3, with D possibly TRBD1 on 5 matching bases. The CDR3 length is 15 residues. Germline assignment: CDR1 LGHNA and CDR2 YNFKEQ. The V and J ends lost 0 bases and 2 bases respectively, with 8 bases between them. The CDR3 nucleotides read TGTGCCAGCAGCCAAGATTTCAGGGCTGGAAACACCATATATTTT. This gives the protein CASSQDFRAGNTIYF.

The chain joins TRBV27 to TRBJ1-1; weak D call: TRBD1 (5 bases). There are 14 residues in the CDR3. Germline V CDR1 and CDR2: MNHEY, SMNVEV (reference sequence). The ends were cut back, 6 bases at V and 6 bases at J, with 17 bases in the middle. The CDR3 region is CASRPRGFRPEAFF. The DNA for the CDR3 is TGTGCCAGCAGACCACGGGGGTTCAGGCCTGAAGCTTTCTTT.

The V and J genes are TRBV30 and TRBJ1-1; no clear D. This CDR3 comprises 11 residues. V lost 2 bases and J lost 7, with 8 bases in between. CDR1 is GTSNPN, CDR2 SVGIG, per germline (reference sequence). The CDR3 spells CAWSREYEAFF. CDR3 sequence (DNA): TGTGCCTGGAGTCGGGAGTATGAAGCTTTCTTT.

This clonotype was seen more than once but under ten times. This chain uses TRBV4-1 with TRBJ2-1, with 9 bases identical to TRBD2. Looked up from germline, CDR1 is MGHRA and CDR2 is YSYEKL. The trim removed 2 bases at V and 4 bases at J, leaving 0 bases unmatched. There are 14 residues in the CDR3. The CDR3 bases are TGCGCCAGCAGCCAACTAGCGGGGTACAATGAGCAGTTCTTC. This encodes CASSQLAGYNEQFF.

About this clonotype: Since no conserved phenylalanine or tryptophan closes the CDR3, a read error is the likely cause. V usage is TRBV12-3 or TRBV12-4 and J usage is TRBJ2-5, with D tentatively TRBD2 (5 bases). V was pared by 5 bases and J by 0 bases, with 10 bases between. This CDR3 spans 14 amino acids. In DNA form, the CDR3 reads TGTGCCAGCAGTCCATCGGGATACCAAGAGACCCAGTACCTC. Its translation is CASSPSGYQETQYL.

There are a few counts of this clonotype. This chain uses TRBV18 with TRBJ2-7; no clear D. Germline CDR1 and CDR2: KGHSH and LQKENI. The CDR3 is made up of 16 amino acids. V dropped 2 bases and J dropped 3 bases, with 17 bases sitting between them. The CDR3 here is CASSPRVDGMSYEQYF. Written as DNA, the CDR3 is TGTGCCAGCTCACCAAGGGTTGACGGAATGAGCTACGAGCAGTACTTC.

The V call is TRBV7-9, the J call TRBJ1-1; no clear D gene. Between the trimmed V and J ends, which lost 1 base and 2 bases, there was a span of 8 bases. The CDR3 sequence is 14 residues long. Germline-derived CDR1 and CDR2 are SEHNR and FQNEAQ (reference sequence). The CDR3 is CASSLVSVNTEAFF. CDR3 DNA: TGTGCCAGCAGCTTAGTCTCAGTTAACACTGAAGCTTTCTTT.